The 32 T cell receptor beta chains reported below all come from one sample, sequenced in a study of PD-1 blockade in classical Hodgkin lymphoma. Assay: immunoSEQ multiplex PCR; the TCRdb copy retains only in-frame clones and omits some. The repertoire holds 47,000 or so clones, with just over 90% as singletons. Specified time point: newly diagnosed, previously untreated cHL patient sample. Sequencing was done on a sample of peripheral blood mononuclear cells (PBMCs). Receptors were obtained from a human donor with classical Hodgkin lymphoma.

This chain joins TRBV5-1 and TRBJ2-7; TRBD2 might be the D (5 bases). Deletions cut 2 bases from V and 2 bases from J, with 14 bases between. The CDR3 length is 15 residues. CDR1 SGHRS and CDR2 YFSETQ come from the germline V gene. CDR3 protein: CASSLPGSRTYEQYF. In DNA, the CDR3 is TGCGCCAGCAGCTTACCGGGGTCCCGGACCTACGAGCAGTACTTC. Drawing the rest from reference TRBV5-1 and TRBJ2-7, the complete variable domain is KAGVTQTPRYLIKTRGQQVTLSCSPISGHRSVSWYQQTPGQGLQFLFEYFSETQRNKGNFPGRFSGRQFSNSRSEMNVSTLELGDSALYLCASSLPGSRTYEQYFGPGTRLTVT.

This clone has a single count. The J gene is TRBJ2-1, the V gene TRBV9; TRBD2 is a possible D gene (6 bases). The V and J ends lost 3 bases and 8 bases respectively, with 9 bases between them. Germline loops: CDR1 SGDLS, CDR2 YYNGEE. This CDR3 contains 12 residues. CDR3 DNA: TGTGCCAGCAGCGCGACTAGTTATGAGCAGTTCTTC. Its translation is CASSATSYEQFF.

The chain links TRBV7-9 to TRBJ1-1; D possibly corresponds to TRBD1 (5 bases). The CDR3 is 15 residues long. Germline-derived CDR1 and CDR2 are SEHNR and FQNEAQ (reference sequence). With 3 bases removed from V and 1 base from J, the gap between germline ends came to 12 bases. CDR3 amino acids: CASSFNRIRNTEAFF. As DNA, the CDR3 is TGTGCCAGCAGCTTCAACAGGATAAGGAACACTGAAGCTTTCTTT. Variable domain in full (rest from reference TRBV7-9 and TRBJ1-1): DTGVSQNPRHKITKRGQNVTFRCDPISEHNRLYWYRQTLGQGPEFLTYFQNEAQLEKSRLLSDRFSAERPKGSFSTLEIQRTEQGDSAMYLCASSFNRIRNTEAFFGQGTRLTVV.

The V and J genes are TRBV5-1 and TRBJ2-1, with D hard to call. V lost 4 bases to trimming and J lost 8 bases, with 13 bases between them. The CDR3 runs to 13 residues. Germline-derived CDR1 and CDR2 are SGHRS and YFSETQ. CDR3 in amino acids: CASSPTSPDEQFF. Written as DNA, the CDR3 is TGCGCCAGCAGCCCCACATCTCCCGATGAGCAGTTCTTC.

This chain links TRBV7-8 with TRBJ2-1; D uncertain. This CDR3 region has 15 residues. Trimming removed 3 bases at V and 4 bases at J, with 13 bases between. Germline V CDR1 and CDR2: SGHVS, FQNEAQ. In nucleotides, the CDR3 is TGTGCCAGCAGCTTCAGGAGCCTTCTATACAATGAGCAGTTCTTC. Protein: CASSFRSLLYNEQFF.

V is TRBV15 and J is TRBJ1-1; the D gene is possibly TRBD1 (5 bases). CDR1 is LNHNV, CDR2 YYDKDF, per germline (reference sequence). Trimming stripped 5 bases from V and 5 bases from J, with 9 bases between. The CDR3 extends over 12 amino acids. CDR3 nucleotides: TGTGCCACCAGCCTAGGGGTAACTGAAGCTTTCTTT. Encoded protein: CATSLGVTEAFF. The complete variable domain, with remaining parts taken from reference TRBV15 and TRBJ1-1, reads DAMVIQNPRYQVTQFGKPVTLSCSQTLNHNVMYWYQQKSSQAPKLLFHYYDKDFNNEADTPDNFQSRRPNTSFCFLDIRSPGLGDTAMYLCATSLGVTEAFFGQGTRLTVV.

The rearrangement joins TRBV6-5 to TRBJ2-1; TRBD2 aligns across 8 bases. The germline V gene encodes CDR1 MNHEY and CDR2 SVGAGI. Trimming cost V 2 bases and J 6 bases; bases outside gene matches: 9. The CDR3 spans 16 residues. The CDR3 DNA follows: TGTGCCAGCAGTTACAGACCGGGACTAGGAGGCAATGAGCAGTTCTTC. This gives the protein CASSYRPGLGGNEQFF.

The chain carries TRBV7-8 and TRBJ2-1; D possibly corresponds to TRBD2 (5 bases). Germline assignment: CDR1 SGHVS and CDR2 FQNEAQ. With 6 bases removed from V and 12 bases from J, the gap between germline ends came to 15 bases. This CDR3 region has 12 residues. The DNA of the CDR3 is TGTGCCAGCAGGCCCCCACTCCGGGGGCAGTTCTTC. Its protein is CASRPPLRGQFF.

The genes are TRBV7-3 and TRBJ1-5; D ambiguous. This CDR3 contains 15 residues. V lost 4 bases, J lost 5 bases, and 15 bases lay in between. CDR1 and CDR2 from the germline V gene are SGHTA and FQGTGA. This chain's CDR3 is CASSYLRTDDQPQHF. Here the CDR3 DNA reads TGTGCCAGCAGCTACCTACGGACGGATGATCAGCCCCAGCATTTT.

The rearrangement uses TRBV4-1 and TRBJ2-1, with D possibly TRBD2 on 6 matching bases. Germline V gives CDR1 MGHRA, CDR2 YSYEKL. The CDR3 is made up of 15 amino acids. With 4 bases removed from V and 4 bases from J, the gap between germline ends came to 14 bases. The CDR3 DNA reads TGCGCCAGCAGCCTTCGCGGGACCTTATACAATGAGCAGTTCTTC. It encodes CASSLRGTLYNEQFF.

The chain is built from TRBV11-3 and TRBJ2-3; TRBD2 aligns across 8 bases. J gave up 2 bases and V 5 bases, and 9 bases lay outside the gene matches. Germline assignment: CDR1 SGHNT and CDR2 YENEEA. The CDR3 is 16 amino acids. DNA of the CDR3: TGTGCCAGCAGCCCTATCCGCGGGAGGCCCACAGATACGCAGTATTTT. Amino acids: CASSPIRGRPTDTQYF.

This chain joins TRBV28 and TRBJ2-1; D not resolved. The CDR3 loop spans 14 amino acids. Trimming cost V 4 bases and J 5 bases, with 12 bases left between them. Germline lookup yields CDR1 MDHEN and CDR2 SYDVKM. CDR3 sequence (DNA): TGTGCCAGCAGTTGGTTGATAGAGAACAATGAGCAGTTCTTC. This sequence encodes CASSWLIENNEQFF. The full variable domain, with the rest looked up from reference TRBV28 and TRBJ2-1, is DVKVTQSSRYLVKRTGEKVFLECVQDMDHENMFWYRQDPGLGLRLIYFSYDVKMKEKGDIPEGYSVSREKKERFSLILESASTNQTSMYLCASSWLIENNEQFFGPGTRLTVL.

The chain recombines TRBV27 with TRBJ1-3; D may be TRBD1 (5 bases). The CDR3 length is 16 residues. With 8 bases removed from V and 6 bases from J, the gap between germline ends came to 23 bases. Germline V gene lookup returns CDR1 MNHEY and CDR2 SMNVEV (reference sequence). The DNA for the CDR3 is TGTGCCAGCCGAACTTTTTTAGAGGGGATCGAAAACACCATATATTTT. Translated: CASRTFLEGIENTIYF.

The V gene is TRBV4-2, the J gene TRBJ2-1; 10 nucleotides match TRBD2. Trimming removed 3 bases from V and 10 bases from J; junction bases left unmatched: 9. This CDR3 is built from 15 residues. CDR1 and CDR2 (germline): LGHNA, YNFKEQ. DNA for the CDR3: TGTGCCAGCAGCCAGTCTAGCGGGAGTCCAGAAGAGCAGTTCTTC. Its protein product is CASSQSSGSPEEQFF.

The rearrangement uses TRBV11-2 and TRBJ2-1; 10 bases match TRBD2. Per the germline V gene, CDR1 is SGHAT and CDR2 is FQNNGV. The CDR3 has 18 amino acids. The J segment lost 8 bases and the V segment lost 1 base, leaving 14 bases of the junction unmatched. The CDR3 spells CASSLGAGGVLGIDEQFF. As DNA, the CDR3 is TGTGCCAGCAGCTTAGGAGCGGGAGGGGTATTGGGTATCGATGAGCAGTTCTTC.

The V and J genes are TRBV9 and TRBJ2-7, with 9 bases fitting TRBD2. V lost 4 bases, J lost 3 bases, and 8 bases stayed unmatched. The germline gives CDR1 SGDLS, CDR2 YYNGEE. The CDR3 spans 15 residues. The CDR3 sequence is CASSPSASGDYEQYF. The CDR3 coding sequence is TGTGCCAGCAGCCCTTCTGCTAGCGGGGACTACGAGCAGTACTTC.

The J gene is TRBJ1-5, the V gene TRBV18; possibly TRBD1 for D (5 bases). The V gene lost 3 bases and the J gene lost 0 bases, with 9 bases spanning the gap. The CDR3 loop spans 15 amino acids. Germline CDR1 reads KGHSH; CDR2 reads LQKENI. The CDR3 reads CASSPWDGSNQPQHF. As DNA, the CDR3 is TGTGCCAGCTCACCGTGGGACGGTAGCAATCAGCCCCAGCATTTT.

V usage is TRBV19 and J usage is TRBJ1-5; no clear D gene. The V gene lost 3 bases and the J gene lost 7 bases, with 10 bases spanning the gap. The length of the CDR3 is 13 residues. Germline V gene data show CDR1 as LNHDA and CDR2 as SQIVND (reference sequence). The CDR3 DNA reads as TGTGCCAGTAGTATGTTGGAAGGGCAGCCCCAGCATTTT. It yields the protein CASSMLEGQPQHF.

The rearrangement uses TRBV12-2 and TRBJ2-3; TRBD2, the table's D call, was not compared with the DNA. TRBV12-2 is a recognized pseudogene. The CDR3 length is 20 residues. The CDR3 reads CASRVPYWNPGLAGADTQYF. As DNA, the CDR3 is TGTGCAAGTCGCGTACCATATTGGAATCCGGGACTAGCGGGAGCAGATACGCAGTATTTT.

The gene calls are TRBV11-2 and TRBJ2-5, with 12 bases identical to TRBD1. After removal of 4 bases from V and 5 bases from J, the junction contained 5 bases not matched to a gene. Germline V gene data show CDR1 as SGHAT and CDR2 as FQNNGV. This CDR3 has 15 amino acids. Written as DNA, the CDR3 is TGTGCCAGCAGCTGGGGACAGGGGGCATCTGAGACCCAGTACTTC. Protein: CASSWGQGASETQYF.

The chain uses TRBV9 and TRBJ1-5, with a tentative D call TRBD1 (5 bases). Germline assignment: CDR1 SGDLS and CDR2 YYNGEE. The CDR3 has 15 amino acids. V lost 4 bases and J lost 6, with 17 bases in between. The CDR3 DNA sequence: TGTGCCAGCAGCCGAGGGCAGGGTGGAGGTCAGCCCCAGCATTTT. Amino acids: CASSRGQGGGQPQHF.

The rearrangement links TRBV20-1 to TRBJ1-2, with D uncertain. V shed 2 bases and J shed 7 bases, with 8 bases lying between them. Looked up from germline, CDR1 is DFQATT and CDR2 is SNEGSKA (reference sequence). The CDR3 spans 11 residues. The CDR3 here is CSARSGIGYTF. DNA of the CDR3: TGCAGTGCTAGATCCGGGATTGGCTACACCTTC.

The chain employs TRBV4-2 and TRBJ2-1, with D tentatively TRBD1 (5 bases). V lost 4 bases and J lost 3, with 13 bases in between. The CDR3 has 15 amino acids. The germline V gene has CDR1 LGHNA and CDR2 YNFKEQ. This CDR3 is CASSLGSGHYNEQFF. CDR3 nucleotide sequence: TGTGCCAGCAGCCTAGGTTCAGGGCACTACAATGAGCAGTTCTTC.

The chain carries TRBV27 and TRBJ2-1, with 9 bases fitting TRBD2. Germline trimming cut 0 bases from V and 9 bases from J; bases unmatched to any gene: 12. CDR1 and CDR2 (germline): MNHEY, SMNVEV (reference sequence). There are 17 residues in the CDR3. The CDR3 bases are TGTGCCAGCAGTTTATCCCCCATAGCGGGGGTCTTAGCTGAGCAGTTCTTC. It codes for CASSLSPIAGVLAEQFF.

The chain has TRBV14 and TRBJ2-2; D not resolved. Germline V gives CDR1 SGHDN, CDR2 FVKESK. This CDR3 region has 13 residues. With 2 bases removed from V and 2 bases from J, the gap between germline ends came to 3 bases. CDR3 nucleotides: TGTGCCAGCAGCCAACATAACACCGGGGAGCTGTTTTTT. This translates into CASSQHNTGELFF.

The gene calls are TRBV29-1 and TRBJ2-7; no firm D call. Germline CDR1 is SQVTM and CDR2 is ANQGSEA. This CDR3 is built from 11 residues. V was trimmed by 7 bases and J by 3 bases, leaving 10 bases between them. The CDR3 region has the DNA TGCAGCGCCACTTCGGTCTACGAGCAGTACTTC. Encoded protein: CSATSVYEQYF.

J is TRBJ2-4 and V is TRBV11-3, with TRBD1 matching over 8 bases. The CDR3 spans 14 residues. The V gene end was trimmed by 9 bases and the J gene end by 3 bases; junction bases not matched to a gene: 7. Germline CDR1 is SGHNT and CDR2 is YENEEA. The CDR3 DNA sequence: TGTGCCAGTAGCAAGGGACAGGTCAAAAACATTCAGTACTTC. It encodes CASSKGQVKNIQYF.

The V gene is TRBV7-9, the J gene TRBJ1-2; D is uncertain. The CDR3 is 11 residues long. V lost 3 bases, J lost 5 bases, and 4 bases lay in between. The germline V gene has CDR1 SEHNR and CDR2 FQNEAQ (reference sequence). The chain's CDR3 is CASSFDYGYTF. Here the CDR3 DNA reads TGTGCCAGCAGCTTTGATTATGGCTACACCTTC.

V and J are TRBV15 and TRBJ2-1; tentatively, D is TRBD1 (6 bases). Germline CDR1 is LNHNV and CDR2 is YYDKDF (reference sequence). The length of the CDR3 is 15 residues. The germline V and J ends were trimmed by 1 base and 1 base, with 8 bases remaining between them. CDR3 nucleotide sequence: TGTGCCACCAGCAGAGTGGGGGCTTCCTACAATGAGCAGTTCTTC. It encodes CATSRVGASYNEQFF.

V is TRBV6-1 and J is TRBJ1-2; possibly TRBD1 for D (5 bases). Germline values: CDR1 MNHNS, CDR2 SASEGT. Deletions cut 6 bases from V and 8 bases from J, with 13 bases between. The CDR3 length is 12 residues. The CDR3 protein is CASRKEGKGYTF. CDR3 in DNA: TGTGCCAGCAGGAAGGAGGGGAAAGGCTACACCTTC.

The gene calls are TRBV4-2 and TRBJ2-1; D might be TRBD2 (7 bases). The germline gives CDR1 LGHNA, CDR2 YNFKEQ. The CDR3 runs to 16 residues. Trimming took off 0 bases at V and 9 bases at J, with 18 bases between the two ends. CDR3 in DNA: TGTGCCAGCAGCCAAGATCCGACTAGCAGGGGCACTGAGCAGTTCTTC. It translates to CASSQDPTSRGTEQFF.

The chain has TRBV2 and TRBJ2-3, with 8 bases that match TRBD2. Losses at the gene ends were 11 bases for V and 0 bases for J; bases not matched to a gene: 16. This CDR3 is built from 17 residues. CDR1 SNHLY and CDR2 FYNNEI come from the germline V gene. The DNA for the CDR3 is TGTGCCCACTCGAAGGAACGGGAGGGCCGGAGCACAGATACGCAGTATTTT. Translation: CAHSKEREGRSTDTQYF.